This T cell receptor beta chain was sequenced during a study of T cells in localized non-small cell lung cancer. Findings of the study overall: Heterogeneity remains possible, as sequencing covered one tumor region only.

The CDR3 is 14 amino acids. With 6 bases clipped from V and 3 bases from J, the junction kept 7 bases outside the gene matches. Germline V gene sequence: CDR1 MNHGY, CDR2 SAAAGT. Within the sample, this clone is medium-sized. What it recognizes is unknown. Sequenced by immunoSEQ multiplex PCR; TCRdb stores in-frame clones only, minus some. The sample records about 2,800 clones, about 23% being singletons. V and J are TRBV6-8 and TRBJ1-1; 7 bases fit TRBD1. The specimen comprised lung tumor tissue, sampled before any cancer treatment. The sequence was obtained from an older female donor with stage III lung adenocarcinoma. Here the CDR3 reads CASRTTGRDTEAFF. The CDR3 bases are TGTGCCAGCAGGACGACAGGGAGGGACACTGAAGCTTTCTTT.